This T cell receptor (beta chain) was identified during a study of blood T cell repertoires in COVID-19 (dated by TCRdb to 2018 to 2021). Turning to the overall study: The collaborator samples originated in the United States, Italy and Spain and spanned the acute and convalescent phases of COVID-19. The repertoires were made available in a free public database intended to serve as a resource for research on the immune response to SARS-CoV-2. Nearly every sample came with metadata listing a de-identified subject ID, COVID-19 status, age in years and sex. Where available, HLA class I and class II types were obtained from metadata supplied by the sample provider rather than from assay-based typing. Samples were obtained from the ongoing ImmuneRACE study (first 160 participants) and from over a thousand subjects provided by 6 global collaborators. Subjects who had been exposed to COVID-19, were actively infected with it, or had recovered from it provided the deeply sampled blood TCRbeta repertoires that made up the dataset. The material from the prospective study consisted of cDNA or gDNA derived from T cells, B-cell-depleted T cells, or PBMCs.

The immunoSEQ Assay, a bias-controlled multiplex PCR, was used to amplify TCRbeta CDR3 regions from genomic DNA. The original methods were these. The number of nucleated cells in each sample was estimated by amplification of reference gene primers within the assay. To quantify the absolute abundance of each unique TCRbeta CDR3 rearrangement, sequence reads were collapsed and filtered. Productive Simpson clonality was computed per sample as the square root of Simpson's diversity index over productive rearrangements. In its TCRdb copy, this immuneACCESS table keeps in-frame sequences only and misses some clones. Where compared with another copy, unresolved V genes explain less than half of these, and the others have no known cause. D and trimming come from the DNA, and the V and J calls and clone size come from that table. The sample profile shows approximately 240,000 clones; just under 85% of them were found once. 1.3% of the sample belongs to the ten largest clones.

The research as a whole found: The amount of clinical and demographic metadata varied by source and participant and was provided uncurated.

Turning to this clone: Its target antigen remains unknown. No base quality information exists; no much larger clone differs at one position.

V lost 4 bases and J lost 0 bases; the stretch between them is 15 bases long. CDR1 and CDR2 were assigned from the germline V gene as MDHEN and SYDVKM. The cysteine opens and the phenylalanine closes a CDR3 of 16 amino acids. Left in the record is the CDR3 DNA by itself, 48 bases read in frame from the first base. In the prospective study, participants were about 18 to 95 years old, resided in about two dozen geographic areas of the United States, and were enrolled through a virtual design. In the prospective study, participants were assigned to cohorts based on the clinical history participants reported in a screening survey and a study questionnaire. Mobile phlebotomists in the prospective study collected whole blood, serum and a nasopharyngeal or oropharyngeal swab from every participant. Prospective study participants could optionally give additional blood draws and questionnaires over a roughly 2-month period. Before DNA extraction, prospective study blood samples were shipped either frozen or at room temperature.

Sequencing used PBMCs or T cells enriched from blood (not recorded which). The rearrangement joined TRBV28 to TRBJ1-1; TRBD1 could be the D gene, as 5 bases match. The source of this sequence is a woman aged 40 to 50 with acute COVID-19. The CDR3 amino acid sequence is: CASSSPRQKMNTEAFF. The sequence in DNA is TGTGCCAGCAGTTCACCCAGACAGAAGATGAACACTGAAGCTTTCTTT.